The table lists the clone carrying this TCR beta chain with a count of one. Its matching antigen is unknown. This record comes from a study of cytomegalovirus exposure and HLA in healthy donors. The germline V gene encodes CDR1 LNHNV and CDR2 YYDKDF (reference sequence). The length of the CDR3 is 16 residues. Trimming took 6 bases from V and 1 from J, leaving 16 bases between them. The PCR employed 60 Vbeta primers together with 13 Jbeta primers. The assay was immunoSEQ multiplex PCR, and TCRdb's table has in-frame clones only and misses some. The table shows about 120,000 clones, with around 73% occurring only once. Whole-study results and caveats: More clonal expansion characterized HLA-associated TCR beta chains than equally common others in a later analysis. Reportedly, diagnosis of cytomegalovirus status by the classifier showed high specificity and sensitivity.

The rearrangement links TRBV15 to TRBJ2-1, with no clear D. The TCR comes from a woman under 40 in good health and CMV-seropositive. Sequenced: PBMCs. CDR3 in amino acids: CATSNHRISSYNEQFF. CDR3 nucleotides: TGTGCCACCAGTAACCACAGAATCAGTTCCTACAATGAGCAGTTCTTC.